The 20 T cell receptor beta chains listed next were all sequenced from one sample in a study of B cell selection in AIRE deficiency. Assay: immunoSEQ multiplex PCR; the TCRdb copy retains only in-frame clones and omits some. The table lists 12,000 to 15,000 clones, about 93% of them singletons. The regulatory T cell sort gate was CD4+CD25hiCD127low/negative. Sequencing was carried out using Tregs sorted from PBMCs. The source is a human donor with AIRE deficiency.

By share of the sample, this clone is medium-sized (0.01 to 0.1%). The CDR3 loop reads CAWSHKNSGNTIYF. CDR3 in DNA: TGTGCCTGGAGTCACAAAAACTCTGGAAACACCATATATTTT. The rearrangement uses TRBV30 and TRBJ1-3; D uncertain. CDR1 and CDR2 (germline): GTSNPN, SVGIG (reference sequence). The CDR3 is 14 amino acids. V lost 2 bases, J lost 0 bases, and 8 bases lay in between.

The chain is built from TRBV6-1 and TRBJ1-1; a possible D gene is TRBD1 (5 bases). Germline CDR1 MNHNS, CDR2 SASEGT. V dropped 1 base and J dropped 6 bases, with 12 bases sitting between them. The CDR3 is 14 amino acids. The CDR3 DNA is TGTGCCAGCAGTGAAGGGGGCCCACCATCTGAAGCTTTCTTT. It specifies CASSEGGPPSEAFF.

V gene TRBV30 combines with J gene TRBJ1-2; 7 nucleotides line up with TRBD1. Trimming cost V 3 bases and J 8 bases; bases outside gene matches: 9. The germline V gene encodes CDR1 GTSNPN and CDR2 SVGIG (reference sequence). CDR3 length equals 13 residues. CDR3 amino acids: CAWRAGGWMGYTF. CDR3 DNA sequence: TGTGCCTGGAGGGCAGGGGGTTGGATGGGCTACACCTTC.

The rearrangement uses TRBV19 and TRBJ2-5, with D possibly matching TRBD2 (6 bases). Germline V gene sequence: CDR1 LNHDA, CDR2 SQIVND (reference sequence). The V and J ends lost 2 bases and 6 bases respectively, with 10 bases between them. This CDR3 is built from 13 residues. CDR3 amino acids: CASSIRGLKTQYF. CDR3 sequence (DNA): TGTGCCAGTAGTATACGGGGGTTGAAGACCCAGTACTTC.

The chain uses TRBV18 and TRBJ1-1; D unresolved. V lost 0 bases and J lost 4, with 9 bases in between. The CDR3 length is 14 residues. Germline loops: CDR1 KGHSH, CDR2 LQKENI. CDR3 nucleotides: TGTGCCAGCTCACCACCGTGGCAGACCACTGAAGCTTTCTTT. Translated, it gives CASSPPWQTTEAFF.

The rearrangement links TRBV10-2 to TRBJ2-1, with TRBD2 as a possible D gene (6 bases). V lost 2 bases and J 5 bases, leaving 13 bases between the germline ends. The CDR3 consists of 15 residues. Per the germline V gene, CDR1 is WSHSY and CDR2 is SAAADI. The CDR3, as DNA: TGCGCCAGCAGTGAGAGACGCGGGATCCACAATGAGCAGTTCTTC. Protein: CASSERRGIHNEQFF.

The DNA for the CDR3 is TGTGCCAGCAGCTTGACCCGGGGGTTGGCTAATGAAAAACTGTTTTTT. Translated: CASSLTRGLANEKLFF. The chain uses TRBV7-2 and TRBJ1-4; a possible D gene is TRBD1 (5 bases). The germline gives CDR1 SGHTA, CDR2 FQGNSA. The length of the CDR3 is 16 residues. The V and J ends lost 3 bases and 3 bases respectively, with 14 bases between them.

This rearrangement joins TRBV9 to TRBJ2-1; D not resolved. V gave up 4 bases and J gave up 0 bases, with 11 bases separating them. The CDR3 runs to 15 residues. Germline values: CDR1 SGDLS, CDR2 YYNGEE. DNA for the CDR3: TGTGCCAGCAGCTTTACGGGTAGCTCCTACAATGAGCAGTTCTTC. Protein: CASSFTGSSYNEQFF.

The chain combines TRBV7-2 with TRBJ1-3; 7 bases agree with TRBD1. The CDR3 covers 15 residues. The junction had 7 bases not matched to a gene; V was cut back by 4 bases and J by 4 bases. Germline CDR1 reads SGHTA; CDR2 reads FQGNSA. The CDR3 spells CASSSRQGYGNTIYF. In nucleotides, the CDR3 is TGTGCCAGCAGCTCCCGACAGGGATACGGAAACACCATATATTTT.

This chain links TRBV5-6 with TRBJ1-2; D unclear. The CDR3 loop spans 14 amino acids. The germline V gene has CDR1 SGHDT and CDR2 YYEEEE. V was shortened by 1 base and J by 0 bases, with 7 bases between the two germline ends. The CDR3 region has the DNA TGTGCCAGCAGCTTGTTAACAGCTAACTATGGCTACACCTTC. Translated, it gives CASSLLTANYGYTF.

This rearrangement joins TRBV5-3 to TRBJ2-7, with 8 bases aligning to TRBD2. TRBV5-3 is noted as an ORF with a role that remains uncertain. This CDR3 is built from 15 residues. The junction had 13 bases not matched to a gene; V was cut back by 8 bases and J by 3 bases. CDR3 coding DNA: TGTGCCAGCACCCCTTATAGCGGGATGATCTACGAGCAGTACTTC. This sequence encodes CASTPYSGMIYEQYF.

The chain employs TRBV30 and TRBJ2-5; a weak D match, TRBD2 (5 bases). V was pared by 4 bases and J by 10 bases, with 22 bases between. CDR3 length: 14 residues. Germline CDR1 reads GTSNPN; CDR2 reads SVGIG (reference sequence). The CDR3 sequence: CAWTRGRINGFQYF. For the CDR3, the DNA is TGTGCCTGGACACGGGGTCGGATCAACGGGTTCCAGTACTTC. Filled out from reference TRBV30 and TRBJ2-5, the complete variable domain reads SQTIHQWPATLVQPVGSPLSLECTVEGTSNPNLYWYRQAAGRGLQLLFYSVGIGQISSEVPQNLSASRPQDRQFILSSKKLLLSDSGFYLCAWTRGRINGFQYFGPGTRLLVL.

V gene TRBV28 combines with J gene TRBJ2-3; TRBD2 aligns across 8 bases. The germline V gene encodes CDR1 MDHEN and CDR2 SYDVKM. The CDR3 length is 16 residues. V shed 6 bases, J shed 8 bases, and the junction held 16 bases outside the gene matches. DNA for the CDR3: TGTGCCAGCAGCTCTTTAGCGGGAAACTCTGGGGGTACGCAGTATTTT. It is translated as CASSSLAGNSGGTQYF. The entire variable domain, with the rest obtained from reference TRBV28 and TRBJ2-3, is as follows: DVKVTQSSRYLVKRTGEKVFLECVQDMDHENMFWYRQDPGLGLRLIYFSYDVKMKEKGDIPEGYSVSREKKERFSLILESASTNQTSMYLCASSSLAGNSGGTQYFGPGTRLTVL.

The chain joins TRBV4-1 to TRBJ2-6; 7 bases agree with TRBD1. CDR3 length: 17 amino acids. The germline CDR1 and CDR2 sequences are MGHRA and YSYEKL. Trimming took 3 bases from V and 2 from J; bases not matched to a gene: 7. The CDR3: CASSQIHRGTGANVLTF. As DNA, the CDR3 is TGCGCCAGCAGCCAGATTCACAGGGGTACTGGGGCCAACGTCCTGACTTTC.

The count of this clone is one. The chain links TRBV6-1 to TRBJ2-7, with TRBD2 matching 8 bases. Germline values: CDR1 MNHNS, CDR2 SASEGT. This CDR3 spans 17 amino acids. The junction had 12 bases not matched to a gene; V was cut back by 4 bases and J by 1 base. The CDR3 is CASSAFILAAVSYEQYF. Written as DNA, the CDR3 is TGTGCCAGCAGTGCTTTTATACTAGCGGCGGTATCCTACGAGCAGTACTTC.

This clone was found a few times. The gene calls are TRBV13 and TRBJ1-4; 7 bases are shared with TRBD1. The CDR3 runs to 15 residues. The germline gives CDR1 PRHDT, CDR2 FYEKMQ (reference sequence). With V trimmed by 6 bases and J by 7 bases, 11 bases remained unmatched. The CDR3 DNA is TGTGCCAGCAGGTCCTACAGGGGACAGAGTGAAAAACTGTTTTTT. This sequence encodes CASRSYRGQSEKLFF.

J is TRBJ2-7 and V is TRBV19, with 8 bases matching TRBD2. The CDR3 has 16 residues. Trimming at V came to 1 base and at J to 3 bases, leaving 8 bases not matched to a gene. Germline loops: CDR1 LNHDA, CDR2 SQIVND (reference sequence). DNA of the CDR3: TGTGCCAGTAGTATAGTGGGCGGGAGGTCAAACTACGAGCAGTACTTC. Amino acids: CASSIVGGRSNYEQYF. The full variable domain, completed using reference TRBV19 and TRBJ2-7, is DGGITQSPKYLFRKEGQNVTLSCEQNLNHDAMYWYRQDPGQGLRLIYYSQIVNDFQKGDIAEGYSVSREKKESFPLTVTSAQKNPTAFYLCASSIVGGRSNYEQYFGPGTRLTVT.

The J gene is TRBJ1-1, the V gene TRBV5-1; D call uncertain. The CDR3 totals 12 residues. Trimming took 2 bases from V and 3 from J, leaving 5 bases between them. The germline CDR1 and CDR2 sequences are SGHRS and YFSETQ. CDR3 nucleotide sequence: TGCGCCAGCAGCTTCGGGTACACTGAAGCTTTCTTT. Residues: CASSFGYTEAFF. The full variable domain, its missing parts supplied by reference TRBV5-1 and TRBJ1-1, is KAGVTQTPRYLIKTRGQQVTLSCSPISGHRSVSWYQQTPGQGLQFLFEYFSETQRNKGNFPGRFSGRQFSNSRSEMNVSTLELGDSALYLCASSFGYTEAFFGQGTRLTVV.

The rearrangement joins TRBV28 to TRBJ2-1; TRBD2 aligns across 7 bases. From germline, CDR1 is MDHEN and CDR2 SYDVKM. The CDR3 contains 17 residues. The trim removed 2 bases at V and 4 bases at J, leaving 11 bases unmatched. The CDR3 nucleotides read TGTGCCAGCAGTTTAAGGGTTAGCGGGTTAGGGTACAATGAGCAGTTCTTC. Its translation: CASSLRVSGLGYNEQFF.

This chain joins TRBV7-3 and TRBJ2-1; tentatively, D is TRBD2 (6 bases). Germline CDR1 reads SGHTA; CDR2 reads FQGTGA. The ends were cut back, 6 bases at V and 10 bases at J, with 16 bases in the middle. The CDR3 has 13 amino acids. The CDR3 sequence is CASRPHPGGEQFF. In DNA form, the CDR3 reads TGTGCCAGCAGACCTCACCCCGGGGGAGAGCAGTTCTTC.